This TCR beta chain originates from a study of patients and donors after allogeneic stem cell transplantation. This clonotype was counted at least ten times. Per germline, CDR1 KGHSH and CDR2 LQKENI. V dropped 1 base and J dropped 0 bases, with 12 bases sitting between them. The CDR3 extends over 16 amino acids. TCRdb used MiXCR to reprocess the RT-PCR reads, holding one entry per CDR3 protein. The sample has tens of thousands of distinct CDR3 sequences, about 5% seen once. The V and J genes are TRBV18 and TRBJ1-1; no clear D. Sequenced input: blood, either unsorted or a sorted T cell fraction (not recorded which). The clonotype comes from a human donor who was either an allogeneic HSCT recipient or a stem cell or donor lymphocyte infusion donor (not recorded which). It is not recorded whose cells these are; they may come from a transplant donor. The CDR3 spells CASSPQPVHMNTEAFF. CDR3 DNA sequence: TGTGCCAGCTCACCACAGCCAGTTCACATGAACACTGAAGCTTTCTTT.